Each of the 5 T cell receptor beta chains below was sequenced from the same sample in a study of vaccination and CD4 T cells after COVID-19. Sequencing of the DNA from cultured CD4+ T cells was carried out with the Oncomine TCR Beta short-read assay. MiXCR, run by TCRdb on the PCR reads, gives a single entry per CDR3 protein. The sample records about 7,500 distinct CDR3 sequences, around 45% being singletons. Antigens for these TCRs are unknown. The treatment was: roughly 11-day PBMC culture with coronavirus spike peptide pools or control peptides (ViraFEST assay). CD4+ T lymphocytes from the unexposed donor were collected before the COVID-19 pandemic (2011-2018). The sequenced material came from CD4+ T cells from blood, cultured in vitro. All receptors derive from a human donor in good health.

There are a few counts of this clonotype. CDR3 sequence reads: CASSEVPTETQYF. The CDR3 DNA follows: TGTGCCAGCAGTGAAGTTCCTACAGAGACCCAGTACTTC. The chain couples TRBV6-1 to TRBJ2-5; no clear D gene. The length of the CDR3 is 13 residues. Germline CDR1 and CDR2: MNHNS and SASEGT. Trimming cost V 1 base and J 4 bases, with 7 bases left between them.

This chain joins TRBV20-1 and TRBJ1-5, with D uncertain. The CDR3 length is 13 residues. Trimming took 2 bases from V and 7 from J, leaving 12 bases between them. The germline CDR1 and CDR2 sequences are DFQATT and SNEGSKA (reference sequence). The CDR3 bases are TGCAGTGCTAGACCAGGAGAGCTCCAGCCCCAGCATTTT. Translation: CSARPGELQPQHF.

The chain is built from TRBV20-1 and TRBJ2-5, with D perhaps matching TRBD2 (6 bases). The CDR3 is 15 amino acids. Deletions cut 0 bases from V and 5 bases from J, with 16 bases between. Germline values: CDR1 DFQATT, CDR2 SNEGSKA (reference sequence). In DNA, the CDR3 is TGCAGTGCTAGAGATCAAAATAGCGGTAGGGAGACCCAGTACTTC. This encodes CSARDQNSGRETQYF.

This chain links TRBV29-1 with TRBJ2-5; D perhaps matches TRBD2 (7 bases). CDR3 length: 13 residues. Germline CDR1 is SQVTM and CDR2 is ANQGSEA. Trimming removed 3 bases from V and 5 bases from J, with 13 bases in between. CDR3 nucleotide sequence: TGCAGCGTTGATCGGGGGGCTGGGGAGACCCAGTACTTC. This sequence encodes CSVDRGAGETQYF.

The rearrangement joins TRBV7-3 to TRBJ1-1; D is unclear. The CDR3 is 14 amino acids. V was pared by 2 bases and J by 5 bases, with 12 bases between. Germline values: CDR1 SGHTA, CDR2 FQGTGA. In DNA form, the CDR3 reads TGTGCCAGCAGCTTAGGATTCGGGGAAACTGAAGCTTTCTTT. Its protein product is CASSLGFGETEAFF.